What follows are 24 T cell receptor beta chains derived from one specimen sequenced in a study of tumor-infiltrating lymphocytes in primary liver carcinoma. A primer matching the constant region was used to make TCR beta cDNA from 500 to 600 ng of total RNA. Libraries covering TCR beta were generated through three nested multiplex PCR rounds (using a slightly modified ARM-PCR). Rounds one and two of PCR, each of roughly 10 cycles, were primed with TRBV1-TRBV30 forward primers and a C-beta reverse primer. TCRdb recomputed calls from the multiplex PCR reads with MiXCR, one row per CDR3 protein. The sample has fewer than 400,000 distinct CDR3 sequences, roughly three fifths seen once. The researchers obtained blood RNA from unsorted whole blood and also extracted germline DNA. The sequencing input was peripheral blood. All receptors derive from a woman between 25 and 40 years old with primary liver carcinoma and hepatitis B virus infection.

This rearrangement joins TRBV7-8 to TRBJ1-1; 8 nucleotides align to TRBD1. This CDR3 is 15 amino acids long. Looked up from germline, CDR1 is SGHVS and CDR2 is FQNEAQ. The trim removed 0 bases at V and 1 base at J, leaving 1 base unmatched. CDR3 sequence: CASSLADRANTEAFF. DNA for the CDR3: TGTGCCAGCAGCTTAGCGGACAGGGCGAACACTGAAGCTTTCTTT.

As to this clonotype: At one boundary the junction diverges from the germline segment, which might be a read error. This chain connects TRBV11-3 to TRBJ2-3; D possibly uses TRBD1 or TRBD2 (5 bases each). Germline V gene sequence: CDR1 SGHNT, CDR2 YENEEA. The CDR3 totals 16 residues. The CDR3 loop is CASRPKDLGMTDMQYF. The CDR3 DNA is TGTGCCAGCAGACCAAAAGATCTCGGGATGACAGATATGCAGTACTTT.

At least ten counts were recorded for this clonotype. The chain carries TRBV6-1 and TRBJ1-6; D uncertain. Deletions cut 10 bases from V and 7 bases from J, with 14 bases between. Germline V gene lookup returns CDR1 MNHNS and CDR2 SASEGT. The CDR3 has 13 amino acids. CDR3 in amino acids: CAITRDRNSPLHF. In nucleotides, the CDR3 is TGTGCCATCACGCGGGATAGGAATTCACCCCTCCACTTT.

This clonotype was picked up a small number of times. The chain uses TRBV7-9 and TRBJ1-1, with D perhaps matching TRBD1 (6 bases). The CDR3 is made up of 11 amino acids. V was trimmed by 5 bases and J by 9 bases, leaving 10 bases between them. CDR1 is SEHNR and CDR2 is FQNEAQ in the germline V gene (reference sequence). CDR3 protein: CASSGDRKAFF. In nucleotides, the CDR3 is TGTGCCAGCAGCGGCGACAGGAAAGCTTTCTTT.

The chain has TRBV5-1 and TRBJ2-2, with 12 bases lining up with TRBD2. Germline values: CDR1 SGHRS, CDR2 YFSETQ. The CDR3 is 16 amino acids. J was trimmed by 6 bases and V by 0 bases; bases with no gene match: 3. The CDR3 spells CASSLALAGGAGELFF. Here the CDR3 DNA reads TGCGCCAGCAGCTTGGCACTAGCGGGAGGTGCCGGGGAGCTGTTTTTT.

The chain uses TRBV12-3 or TRBV12-4 and TRBJ2-5; 13 bases are shared with TRBD2. The CDR3 is 16 residues long. Trimming at V came to 3 bases and at J to 5 bases, leaving 6 bases not matched to a gene. The CDR3 DNA follows: TGTGCCAGCAGTTTTACGGGACTAGCGGGACTGGAGACCCAGTACTTC. This encodes CASSFTGLAGLETQYF.

Details on this clonotype: A single base separates this from a much larger clone, so it may be a read error. CDR3 amino acids: CASGFNRGMNTEAFF. DNA for the CDR3: TGTGCCAGCGGTTTCAACAGGGGTATGAACACTGAAGCTTTCTTT. The rearrangement uses TRBV12-3 or TRBV12-4 and TRBJ1-1; 7 positions match TRBD1. CDR3 size: 15 residues.

Concerning this clonotype: Germline and junction disagree at one end, which may indicate a read error. V gene TRBV29-1 combines with J gene TRBJ1-4; D gene ambiguous. CDR1 and CDR2 (germline): SQVTM, ANQGSEA. This CDR3 has 13 residues. CDR3 protein: CSVPAGTNETLFF. Here the CDR3 DNA reads TGCAGCGTTCCTGCTGGAACTAATGAAACACTGTTTTTT.

A note on this clonotype: Since a much larger clone is just one base distant, this may be a read error. The genes are TRBV4-1 and TRBJ2-5; D may be TRBD2 (6 bases). The CDR3 totals 15 residues. Trimming cost V 0 bases and J 5 bases, with 13 bases left between them. Germline-derived CDR1 and CDR2 are MGHRA and YSYEKL. CDR3 sequence reads: CASSQDPAGSETQYF. As DNA, the CDR3 is TGCGCCAGCAGCCAAGATCCTGCCGGGAGTGAGACCCAGTACTTC.

Comments on this clonotype: This may arise from a read error, as a much more abundant clone is one base away. The chain couples TRBV4-2 to TRBJ1-4; D ambiguous. The CDR3 is made up of 16 amino acids. Germline V gives CDR1 LGHNA, CDR2 YNFKEQ. The CDR3, as DNA: TGTGCCAGCAGCCAAGGGGATGGTGCAACTAATGGAAAACTGTTTTTT. Translation: CASSQGDGATNGKLFF.

Worth noting for this clonotype: The junction departs from germline at one end; a sequencing error may be responsible. The chain recombines TRBV4-2 with TRBJ2-7, with D possibly TRBD1 on 6 matching bases. CDR3 length: 15 amino acids. Germline V gene sequence: CDR1 LGHNA, CDR2 YNFKEQ. The CDR3 nucleotides are TGTGCCAGTAGCCAAGACAGGAACTCCTACAATGAGCAGTACTTC. It codes for CASSQDRNSYNEQYF.

This clonotype was recorded a few times. Relative to the germline gene, one junction end is altered; a read error may explain this. The chain uses TRBV11-2 and TRBJ2-3; 7 bases are a match to TRBD2. The CDR3 has 15 residues. Germline V CDR1 and CDR2: SGHAT, FQNNGV. CDR3 amino acids: CASGLDRGVTDTQYF. The CDR3 DNA reads TGTGCCAGCGGCTTAGATCGGGGGGTCACGGATACGCAGTATTTT.

The V and J genes are TRBV6-5 and TRBJ2-7; possibly TRBD1 for D (6 bases). This CDR3 is built from 14 residues. Germline CDR1 and CDR2: MNHEY and SVGAGI. V was trimmed by 6 bases and J by 2 bases, leaving 14 bases between them. The CDR3 DNA is TGTGCCAGCAGGGAACAGGGTAATGCCTACGAGCAGTACTTC. This encodes CASREQGNAYEQYF.

In its sample, this clonotype was seen many times. This chain connects TRBV13 to TRBJ1-1; D is unresolved. Deletions cut 5 bases from V and 1 base from J, with 8 bases between. CDR1 PRHDT and CDR2 FYEKMQ come from the germline V gene (reference sequence). The CDR3 is made up of 13 amino acids. The CDR3 sequence: CASSLDGNTEAFF. DNA for the CDR3: TGTGCCAGCAGCCTGGACGGGAACACTGAAGCTTTCTTT.

This clonotype was found once. A much larger clone lies one base from this, so it may be a read error. The CDR3 coding sequence is TGCAGCGTTGAAGTATCGGAATGGGGACATCTATACGAGCAGTACTTC. It codes for CSVEVSEWGHLYEQYF. The chain carries TRBV29-1 and TRBJ2-7; TRBD1 might be the D (6 bases). Trimming took 1 base from V and 4 from J, leaving 20 bases between them. Germline CDR1 is SQVTM and CDR2 is ANQGSEA. This CDR3 comprises 16 residues.

Comment on this clonotype: Possible read error: a much larger clone is one base away. V is TRBV6-7 and J is TRBJ1-2; D gene ambiguous. TRBV6-7 belongs to the ORF category, with a function that is uncertain. CDR3 size: 15 residues. V lost 0 bases, J lost 6 bases, and 14 bases lay in between. The CDR3 loop is CASSYSNPVTNGYTF. The CDR3 DNA reads TGTGCCAGCAGTTACTCGAACCCCGTAACGAATGGCTACACCTTC.

As for this clonotype: A much larger clone lies one base from this, so it may be a read error. The V gene is TRBV6-2 or TRBV6-3, the J gene TRBJ2-1; the match to TRBD1 covers 10 bases. Looked up from germline, CDR1 is MNHEY and CDR2 is SVGEGT. The CDR3 has 13 residues. The CDR3 loop is CASRGQGSNVQFF. The DNA of the CDR3 is TGTGCCAGCAGGGGACAGGGGAGCAATGTGCAGTTCTTC.

Turning to this clonotype: A read error is possible here, since a much larger clone lies one base away. The V and J genes are TRBV4-1 and TRBJ2-7; 10 bases agree with TRBD2. This CDR3 has 14 amino acids. CDR1 and CDR2 from the germline V gene are MGHRA and YSYEKL. CDR3 DNA sequence: TGCGCCAGCAGCCAACTAGCGGGGGACTACAAGCAGTACTTC. Residues: CASSQLAGDYKQYF.

Regarding this clonotype: The germline gene is not matched at one end of the junction; a read error may be the cause. The rearrangement links TRBV6-6 to TRBJ2-7; perhaps TRBD2 as D (6 bases). The CDR3 consists of 13 residues. CDR1 MNHNY and CDR2 SVGAGI come from the germline V gene (reference sequence). CDR3 sequence reads: CAGSYSGPYEQYF. The DNA for the CDR3 is TGTGCCGGCAGTTATAGCGGCCCCTACGAGCAGTACTTC.

Comments on this clonotype: A junction boundary mismatches the germline segment, possibly from a read error. The chain links TRBV28 to TRBJ2-3, with D perhaps matching TRBD1 or TRBD2 (5 bases each). CDR3 length: 15 residues. Germline V gene lookup returns CDR1 MDHEN and CDR2 SYDVKM. CDR3 nucleotide sequence: TGTGCCAGCGGTTTGCATGGGGGTGGGACAGATACGCAGTATTTT. Protein: CASGLHGGGTDTQYF.

The chain carries TRBV10-3 and TRBJ2-3; perhaps TRBD1 as D (6 bases). There are 17 residues in the CDR3. V gave up 5 bases and J gave up 0 bases, with 18 bases separating them. CDR1 and CDR2 from the germline V gene are ENHRY and SYGVKD. CDR3 protein: CAISTGGPSISTDTQYF. CDR3 DNA sequence: TGTGCCATCAGTACTGGGGGCCCGAGCATAAGCACAGATACGCAGTATTTT.

CDR3 loop: CASSTPGGTLARNEQFF. Written as DNA, the CDR3 is TGTGCCAGCAGCACCCCGGGAGGAACCCTAGCGCGGAATGAGCAGTTCTTC. The rearrangement links TRBV21-1 to TRBJ2-1; the table's D gene call, TRBD1, was not cross checked with the DNA. TRBV21-1 is shown as a pseudogene. The CDR3 runs to 17 residues.

Details on this clonotype: A read error may account for a junction end that differs from germline. The CDR3 region is CVSSLEGGIAYEQYF. Written as DNA, the CDR3 is TGTGTCAGCAGCTTAGAGGGCGGGATAGCGTACGAGCAATACTTC. The genes are TRBV11-2 and TRBJ2-7; D is possibly TRBD2 (6 bases). Germline values: CDR1 SGHAT, CDR2 FQNNGV. The CDR3 runs to 15 residues.

Comment on this clonotype: A much larger clone differs by one base, so this may be a read error. The DNA is omitted, as the CDR3 cannot be located on it reliably, and the CDR3 follows TCRdb's listing. The chain couples TRBV29-1 to TRBJ2-1. The germline gives CDR1 SQVTM, CDR2 ANQGSEA. Ends included, the CDR3 has 11 residues. CDR3 sequence: CSVAAGIEEFF.